Listed here are 32 T cell receptor beta chains from one sample, sequenced in a study of blood T cell repertoires in COVID-19. This table comes from immunoSEQ multiplex PCR, and its TCRdb copy is limited to in-frame clones, with some not included. The sample yields roughly 90,000 clones, roughly 90% seen once. The sample comprised peripheral blood. These receptors all stem from a human donor with active COVID-19. The donor label of this sample is uncertain.

V is TRBV29-1 and J is TRBJ1-1, with 8 nucleotides matching TRBD1. The CDR3 is made up of 10 amino acids. The V gene end was trimmed by 7 bases and the J gene end by 8 bases; junction bases not matched to a gene: 3. Germline-derived CDR1 and CDR2 are SQVTM and ANQGSEA. The CDR3: CSGGDREAFF. In nucleotides, the CDR3 is TGCAGCGGGGGGGACAGGGAAGCTTTCTTT. The full variable domain, in which reference TRBV29-1 and TRBJ1-1 provide the parts outside the CDR3, is SAVISQKPSRDICQRGTSLTIQCQVDSQVTMMFWYRQQPGQSLTLIATANQGSEATYESGFVIDKFPISRPNLTFSTLTVSNMSPEDSSIYLCSGGDREAFFGQGTRLTVV.

The chain has TRBV3-1 (or the pseudogene TRBV3-2) and TRBJ1-2; D call uncertain. The V gene's germline CDR1 is LGHDT and CDR2 YNNKEL (reference sequence). The CDR3 sequence is 16 residues long. V lost 1 base and J 7 bases, leaving 19 bases between the germline ends. CDR3 sequence (DNA): TGTGCCAGCAGCCAAGTAGGGAGGGCAGCCCTTTTTGGCTACACCTTC. The encoded protein is CASSQVGRAALFGYTF.

This chain connects TRBV6-1 to TRBJ2-7, with D possibly TRBD2 on 6 matching bases. The germline V gene encodes CDR1 MNHNS and CDR2 SASEGT. The CDR3 covers 16 residues. V lost 0 bases and J 4 bases, leaving 16 bases between the germline ends. In DNA, the CDR3 is TGTGCCAGCAGTGAAGCGGTTTCCGGGGGTTTTTACGAGCAGTACTTC. Residues: CASSEAVSGGFYEQYF.

The chain uses TRBV29-1 and TRBJ2-1; TRBD2 aligns across 13 bases. V trimming: 5 bases; J trimming: 1 base; junction bases outside the gene matches: 5. The CDR3 is made up of 16 amino acids. Germline loops: CDR1 SQVTM, CDR2 ANQGSEA. In DNA, the CDR3 is TGCAGCGTTTCCGGACTAGCGGGGGCGTCCTACAATGAGCAGTTCTTC. This gives the protein CSVSGLAGASYNEQFF.

The CDR3 loop reads CASSSMLAAWETYNEQFF. The CDR3 DNA is TGTGCCAGCAGCTCTATGCTAGCCGCCTGGGAGACCTACAATGAGCAGTTCTTC. The V and J genes are TRBV7-9 and TRBJ2-1; D may be TRBD2 (5 bases). Trimming removed 4 bases at V and 2 bases at J, with 21 bases between. In germline, CDR1 is SEHNR, CDR2 FQNEAQ (reference sequence). The CDR3 is 18 amino acids.

The chain recombines TRBV9 with TRBJ2-2; 7 positions agree with TRBD2. The germline V gene has CDR1 SGDLS and CDR2 YYNGEE. The CDR3 spans 15 residues. Trimming took 1 base from V and 5 from J; bases not matched to a gene: 5. In DNA form, the CDR3 reads TGTGCCAGCAGCGTACGGGGGGTTGGTACCGGGGAGCTGTTTTTT. Encoded protein: CASSVRGVGTGELFF.

The gene calls are TRBV11-2 and TRBJ2-1; D unresolved. V shed 5 bases and J shed 11 bases, with 13 bases lying between them. CDR1 SGHAT and CDR2 FQNNGV come from the germline V gene. CDR3 length: 12 residues. CDR3 coding DNA: TGTGCCAGCAGCAATGACTTCTTAAAGCAGTTCTTC. Its translation is CASSNDFLKQFF.

V gene TRBV9 combines with J gene TRBJ2-1; 13 bases are shared with TRBD2. This CDR3 region has 15 residues. Trimming cost V 3 bases and J 8 bases; bases outside gene matches: 5. CDR1 and CDR2 from the germline V gene are SGDLS and YYNGEE. The CDR3 bases are TGTGCCAGCAGCGAGACTAGCGGGGGGTTGGATGAGCAGTTCTTC. This translates into CASSETSGGLDEQFF.

The gene calls are TRBV6-4 and TRBJ2-2; no reliable D call. The germline V gene has CDR1 MRHNA and CDR2 SNTAGT. The CDR3 runs to 13 residues. V was cut by 0 bases and J by 5 bases, with 4 bases left in between. The DNA of the CDR3 is TGTGCCAGCAGTGACTCGACAACCGGGGAGCTGTTTTTT. Protein product: CASSDSTTGELFF.

The rearrangement uses TRBV5-6 and TRBJ1-6; 9 nucleotides align to TRBD1. Germline assignment: CDR1 SGHDT and CDR2 YYEEEE. With 4 bases clipped from V and 5 bases from J, the junction kept 13 bases outside the gene matches. The CDR3 totals 18 residues. The DNA for the CDR3 is TGTGCCAGCAGCGGACAACAGGGGGCTCCGCCTAATAATTCACCCCTCCACTTT. The encoded protein is CASSGQQGAPPNNSPLHF.

The rearrangement uses TRBV5-1 and TRBJ1-1, with 7 bases that match TRBD1. CDR1 and CDR2 (germline): SGHRS, YFSETQ. V was clipped by 4 bases and J by 0 bases; unmatched bases: 9. The CDR3 totals 16 residues. The CDR3 DNA reads as TGCGCCAGCAGCACTCGGGACAGACCCATGAACACTGAAGCTTTCTTT. Translation gives CASSTRDRPMNTEAFF.

V is TRBV5-6 and J is TRBJ2-2; D not resolved. Germline V gives CDR1 SGHDT, CDR2 YYEEEE. The CDR3 is 16 residues long. V was pared by 4 bases and J by 1 base, with 14 bases between. CDR3 amino acids: CASSMGWALNTGELFF. As DNA, the CDR3 is TGTGCCAGCAGCATGGGGTGGGCGTTGAACACCGGGGAGCTGTTTTTT.

This chain links TRBV19 with TRBJ2-2, with 7 bases aligning to TRBD2. The CDR3 is 16 residues long. Germline assignment: CDR1 LNHDA and CDR2 SQIVND (reference sequence). Trimming removed 2 bases from V and 1 base from J; junction bases left unmatched: 4. The CDR3 DNA reads as TGTGCCAGTAGTATATCTCTAGCGGTGAACACCGGGGAGCTGTTTTTT. This codes for CASSISLAVNTGELFF. The entire variable domain, with the rest obtained from reference TRBV19 and TRBJ2-2, is as follows: DGGITQSPKYLFRKEGQNVTLSCEQNLNHDAMYWYRQDPGQGLRLIYYSQIVNDFQKGDIAEGYSVSREKKESFPLTVTSAQKNPTAFYLCASSISLAVNTGELFFGEGSRLTVL.

This clone was counted only a few times. The chain uses TRBV18 and TRBJ1-2; TRBD1 agrees at 9 bases. The CDR3 is 16 residues long. Looked up from germline, CDR1 is KGHSH and CDR2 is LQKENI. The V gene end was trimmed by 5 bases and the J gene end by 8 bases; junction bases not matched to a gene: 15. The DNA for the CDR3 is TGTGCCAGCTCAACCAAGAACGCCGGGACAGGGAACGGCTACACCTTC. Translation: CASSTKNAGTGNGYTF.

The chain employs TRBV5-1 and TRBJ1-4; 7 bases map to TRBD1. There are 14 residues in the CDR3. Germline trimming cut 5 bases from V and 8 bases from J; bases unmatched to any gene: 9. In germline, CDR1 is SGHRS, CDR2 YFSETQ. CDR3 DNA: TGCGCCAGCAGTTCAACGGGACAGAACGAAAAACTGTTTTTT. It encodes CASSSTGQNEKLFF. Using reference TRBV5-1 and TRBJ1-4 for the parts outside the CDR3, the full variable domain is KAGVTQTPRYLIKTRGQQVTLSCSPISGHRSVSWYQQTPGQGLQFLFEYFSETQRNKGNFPGRFSGRQFSNSRSEMNVSTLELGDSALYLCASSSTGQNEKLFFGSGTQLSVL.

This chain connects TRBV29-1 to TRBJ2-7, with 7 bases matching TRBD1. V gave up 7 bases and J gave up 4 bases; unmatched junction bases: 7. CDR3 length: 12 residues. Germline-derived CDR1 and CDR2 are SQVTM and ANQGSEA. Here the CDR3 reads CSGIDRVYEQYF. The CDR3 nucleotides are TGCAGCGGTATCGACAGGGTTTACGAGCAGTACTTC.

The chain employs TRBV7-8 and TRBJ2-7; 8 bases are shared with TRBD1. The CDR3 sequence is 14 residues long. With V trimmed by 3 bases and J by 3 bases, 4 bases remained unmatched. Germline CDR1 SGHVS, CDR2 FQNEAQ. CDR3 nucleotides: TGTGCCAGCAGCTTCCCCGGGACAGGCTACGAGCAGTACTTC. Amino acid sequence: CASSFPGTGYEQYF.

V gene TRBV7-3 combines with J gene TRBJ2-5; 11 bases match TRBD2. The CDR3 sequence is 15 residues long. Germline CDR1 SGHTA, CDR2 FQGTGA. The V segment lost 5 bases and the J segment 1 base; nucleotides outside the gene matches: 3. The CDR3 DNA is TGTGCCAGCAGCCCTACTAGCGGGGGCCAAGAGACCCAGTACTTC. Its translation is CASSPTSGGQETQYF. The full variable domain, rest sourced from reference TRBV7-3 and TRBJ2-5, is GAGVSQTPSNKVTEKGKYVELRCDPISGHTALYWYRQSLGQGPEFLIYFQGTGAADDSGLPNDRFFAVRPEGSVSTLKIQRTERGDSAVYLCASSPTSGGQETQYFGPGTRLLVL.

The CDR3 nucleotides read TGTGCCACCAGCAGAGATCGGTTTCCCCGCGAGCAGTACTTC. It codes for CATSRDRFPREQYF. The chain is built from TRBV15 and TRBJ2-7; D not resolved. Germline values: CDR1 LNHNV, CDR2 YYDKDF (reference sequence). The CDR3 totals 14 residues. V lost 0 bases, J lost 6 bases, and 12 bases lay in between.

The V gene is TRBV19, the J gene TRBJ1-3, with a possible D match to TRBD1 (5 bases). This CDR3 is 14 amino acids long. Deletions cut 7 bases from V and 2 bases from J, with 12 bases between. Germline CDR1 LNHDA, CDR2 SQIVND (reference sequence). The CDR3 coding sequence is TGTGCCAGTACTCCGAAGGGGCCTGGAAACACCATATATTTT. Its protein is CASTPKGPGNTIYF.

The V call is TRBV7-9, the J call TRBJ2-3, with TRBD2 matching 16 bases. V gave up 4 bases and J gave up 3 bases; unmatched junction bases: 10. Per germline, CDR1 SEHNR and CDR2 FQNEAQ (reference sequence). The CDR3 runs 19 residues. CDR3: CASSSGTSGGAGATDTQYF. CDR3 coding DNA: TGTGCCAGCAGCTCGGGGACTAGCGGGGGGGCCGGAGCTACAGATACGCAGTATTTT.

The CDR3 here is CASSYSDRVYGYTF. In DNA, the CDR3 is TGTGCCAGCAGTTATTCAGACAGGGTCTATGGCTACACCTTC. The rearrangement joins TRBV6-2 or TRBV6-3 to TRBJ1-2; the match to TRBD1 covers 7 bases. From germline, CDR1 is MNHEY and CDR2 SVGEGT. Trimming removed 3 bases from V and 4 bases from J; junction bases left unmatched: 5. CDR3 length equals 14 residues.

V is TRBV5-6 and J is TRBJ2-5; 8 positions agree with TRBD1. Germline V lookup: CDR1 SGHDT, CDR2 YYEEEE. There are 15 residues in the CDR3. V lost 2 bases, J lost 5 bases, and 8 bases stayed unmatched. For the CDR3, the DNA is TGTGCCAGCAGCTTCTCGGACAGGGAGTGGGAGACCCAGTACTTC. Translation: CASSFSDREWETQYF.

The genes are TRBV15 and TRBJ2-7, with 7 bases matching TRBD1. J lost 3 bases, V lost 3 bases, and 11 bases had no gene match. The CDR3 has 16 amino acids. Germline V lookup: CDR1 LNHNV, CDR2 YYDKDF (reference sequence). The CDR3 loop reads CATSRGQPTSVYEQYF. In DNA, the CDR3 is TGTGCCACCAGCAGGGGACAGCCAACGTCGGTCTACGAGCAGTACTTC.

The V and J genes are TRBV28 and TRBJ2-5, with D possibly TRBD1 on 6 matching bases. CDR3 size: 14 residues. CDR1 is MDHEN, CDR2 SYDVKM, per germline. The V gene lost 6 bases and the J gene lost 5 bases, with 16 bases spanning the gap. The CDR3 spells CASRAQGQVETQYF. The CDR3 DNA reads as TGTGCCAGCAGGGCTCAGGGGCAGGTTGAGACCCAGTACTTC. The whole variable domain, filled in from reference TRBV28 and TRBJ2-5, reads DVKVTQSSRYLVKRTGEKVFLECVQDMDHENMFWYRQDPGLGLRLIYFSYDVKMKEKGDIPEGYSVSREKKERFSLILESASTNQTSMYLCASRAQGQVETQYFGPGTRLLVL.

The V gene is TRBV19, the J gene TRBJ1-2, with 10 bases fitting TRBD1. CDR3 length equals 15 residues. J lost 5 bases, V lost 9 bases, and 12 bases had no gene match. Germline V gives CDR1 LNHDA, CDR2 SQIVND (reference sequence). DNA for the CDR3: TGTGCCAGCACGGGACAGGGGAAGTTTGGTTATGGCTACACCTTC. Its translation: CASTGQGKFGYGYTF.

This rearrangement joins TRBV5-6 to TRBJ1-2; D may be TRBD1 (5 bases). From germline, CDR1 is SGHDT and CDR2 YYEEEE. The CDR3 runs to 14 residues. V was pared by 0 bases and J by 6 bases, with 12 bases between. CDR3 sequence: CASSLVSRADGYTF. In DNA, the CDR3 is TGTGCCAGCAGCTTGGTTTCCAGGGCGGATGGCTACACCTTC.

The chain carries TRBV28 and TRBJ2-4; 7 bases fit TRBD1. Germline values: CDR1 MDHEN, CDR2 SYDVKM. With 10 bases clipped from V and 3 bases from J, the junction kept 12 bases outside the gene matches. The CDR3 is made up of 15 amino acids. CDR3 nucleotide sequence: TGTGCCACCAAGCCCGGGACAGATCTCAAAAACATTCAGTACTTC. Protein: CATKPGTDLKNIQYF.

V usage is TRBV12-3 or TRBV12-4 and J usage is TRBJ1-2, with unresolved D. V gave up 3 bases and J gave up 3 bases, with 5 bases separating them. The CDR3 extends over 12 amino acids. The CDR3 nucleotides read TGTGCCAGCAGTTTGACTCACTATGGCTACACCTTC. This codes for CASSLTHYGYTF.

The chain employs TRBV27 and TRBJ1-1; tentative D call: TRBD1 (6 bases). The germline V and J ends were trimmed by 4 bases and 8 bases, with 14 bases remaining between them. Looked up from germline, CDR1 is MNHEY and CDR2 is SMNVEV (reference sequence). This CDR3 is built from 13 residues. The CDR3 DNA is TGTGCCAGCAGTTACCCGGGACATCAAGAAGCTTTCTTT. It translates to CASSYPGHQEAFF.

V and J are TRBV28 and TRBJ2-1; a possible D gene is TRBD1 (5 bases). The germline CDR1 and CDR2 sequences are MDHEN and SYDVKM. Trimming removed 6 bases from V and 3 bases from J, with 15 bases in between. CDR3 length: 15 residues. In nucleotides, the CDR3 is TGTGCCAGCAGCCTCCAGGGCGATCTCTACAATGAGCAGTTCTTC. Amino acids: CASSLQGDLYNEQFF.

This clone was seen a single time. The rearrangement links TRBV4-1 to TRBJ1-2; 7 bases are shared with TRBD1. Per the germline V gene, CDR1 is MGHRA and CDR2 is YSYEKL. There are 19 residues in the CDR3. V shed 0 bases and J 0 bases; nucleotides not matched to a gene: 13. Here the CDR3 DNA reads TGCGCCAGCAGCCAAGATAGGTGGGAACAGGGGAAGACTAACTATGGCTACACCTTC. This codes for CASSQDRWEQGKTNYGYTF.